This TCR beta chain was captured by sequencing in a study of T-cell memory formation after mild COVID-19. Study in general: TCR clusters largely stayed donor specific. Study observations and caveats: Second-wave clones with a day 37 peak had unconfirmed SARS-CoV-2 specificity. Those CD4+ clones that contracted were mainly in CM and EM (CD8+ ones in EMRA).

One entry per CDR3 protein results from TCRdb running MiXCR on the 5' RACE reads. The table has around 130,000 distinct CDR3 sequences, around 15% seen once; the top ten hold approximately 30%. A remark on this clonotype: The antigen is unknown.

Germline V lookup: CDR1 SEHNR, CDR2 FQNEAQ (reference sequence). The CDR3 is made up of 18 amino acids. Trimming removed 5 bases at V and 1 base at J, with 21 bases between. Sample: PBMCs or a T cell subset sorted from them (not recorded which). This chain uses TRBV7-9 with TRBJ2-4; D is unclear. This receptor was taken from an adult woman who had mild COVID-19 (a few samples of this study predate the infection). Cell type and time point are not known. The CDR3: CASSPDPSSRWAKNIQYF. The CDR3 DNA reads TGTGCCAGCAGCCCAGACCCGTCCAGTCGCTGGGCCAAAAACATTCAGTACTTC.